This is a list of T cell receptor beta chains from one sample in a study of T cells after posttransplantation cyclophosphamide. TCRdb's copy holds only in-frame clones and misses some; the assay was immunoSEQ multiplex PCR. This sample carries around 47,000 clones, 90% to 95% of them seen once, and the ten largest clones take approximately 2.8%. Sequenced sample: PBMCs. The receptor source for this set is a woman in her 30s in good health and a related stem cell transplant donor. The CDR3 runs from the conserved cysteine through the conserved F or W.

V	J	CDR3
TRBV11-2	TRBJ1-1	CASSLFSAVEAFF
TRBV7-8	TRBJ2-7	CASSLAHGLAYEQYF
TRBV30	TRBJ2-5	CAWAGGIWFETQYF
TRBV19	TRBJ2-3	CASSIGSGVSTDTQYF
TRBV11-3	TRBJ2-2	CASSLAAGGTGELFF
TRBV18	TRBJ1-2	CASSPEGTAVWGGYTF
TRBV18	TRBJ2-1	CASVDSSSYNEQFF
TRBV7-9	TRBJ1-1	CASSLAQGDTEAFF
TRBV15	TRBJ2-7	CATSRGLTDYEQYF
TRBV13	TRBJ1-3	CASSLVGTGNTIYF
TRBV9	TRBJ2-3	CASSLRLTDTQYF
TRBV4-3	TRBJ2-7	CASSQDLEKAYEQYF
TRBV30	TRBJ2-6	CAWAGGARSGANVLTF
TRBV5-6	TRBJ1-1	CASSLAAGAGSKAFF
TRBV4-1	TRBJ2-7	CASRPTGLNYEQYF
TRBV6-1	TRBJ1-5	CASSEARGGAGNQPQHF
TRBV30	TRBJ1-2	CAWSSGTGDYGYTF
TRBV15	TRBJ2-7	CATSRRKKPGHWYYEQYF
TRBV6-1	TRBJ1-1	CASGLGQGDLTEAFF
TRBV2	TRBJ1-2	CASSDLQGAGGYTF
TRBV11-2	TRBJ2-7	CASSLDWLSGEQYF
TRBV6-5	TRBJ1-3	CASSYVPRGSGNTIYF
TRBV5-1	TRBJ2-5	CASSRSGTGGLKTQYF
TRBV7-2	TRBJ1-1	CASSSDRGRRTEAFF
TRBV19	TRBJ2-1	CASSIGDRGPYNEQFF
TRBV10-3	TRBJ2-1	CAISVGLAGNNEQFF
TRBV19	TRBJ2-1	CASSIGPLEGNEQFF
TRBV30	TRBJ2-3	CAWSDGVGETDTQYF
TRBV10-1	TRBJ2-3	CASQTKAGPQVAPTDTQYF
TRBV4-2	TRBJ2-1	CASSQIGRGRDNEQFF
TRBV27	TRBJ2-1	CASSLLGASSYNEQFF
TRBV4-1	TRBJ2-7	CASSQVGGYEQYF
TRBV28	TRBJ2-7	CASTLQGNEQYF